This record covers a single T cell receptor beta chain. The antigen is unknown. Generated by immunoSEQ multiplex PCR, the TCRdb table keeps only in-frame clones and is missing some. The sample contains 20,000 to 25,000 clones, 65% to 85% of which appear only once. These data are taken from a study of somatic mutations in cytotoxic T cells in rheumatoid arthritis. The wider study: Selected populations of V beta antibody-stained T cells underwent flow sorting at nearly 100% purity; these encompassed V beta1+ cells subjected to TCRB sequencing. Study-level points and caveats: CD8+ T cells showed clonality that did not differ significantly between patients with rheumatoid arthritis and age-matched healthy controls. A single CD8+ clone exceeded 20% of CD8+ cells in about an eighth of the roughly 60 patients.

The CDR3 spans 14 residues. Germline CDR1 reads LNHDA; CDR2 reads SQIVND (reference sequence). Trimming at V came to 6 bases and at J to 4 bases, leaving 5 bases not matched to a gene. After CD4+ and CD8+ cells were isolated by positive magnetic bead selection, their purity was checked by flow cytometry. The sample taken for sequencing was CD8+ T cells sorted from blood. This chain joins TRBV19 and TRBJ2-3; 9 bases are a match to TRBD1. The clonotype was recovered from an adult with rheumatoid arthritis. CDR3 nucleotide sequence: TGTGCCAGTAGCCGGGACAGGGAAGCAGATACGCAGTATTTT. It is translated as CASSRDREADTQYF. Using reference TRBV19 and TRBJ2-3 for the parts outside the CDR3, the full variable domain is DGGITQSPKYLFRKEGQNVTLSCEQNLNHDAMYWYRQDPGQGLRLIYYSQIVNDFQKGDIAEGYSVSREKKESFPLTVTSAQKNPTAFYLCASSRDREADTQYFGPGTRLTVL.